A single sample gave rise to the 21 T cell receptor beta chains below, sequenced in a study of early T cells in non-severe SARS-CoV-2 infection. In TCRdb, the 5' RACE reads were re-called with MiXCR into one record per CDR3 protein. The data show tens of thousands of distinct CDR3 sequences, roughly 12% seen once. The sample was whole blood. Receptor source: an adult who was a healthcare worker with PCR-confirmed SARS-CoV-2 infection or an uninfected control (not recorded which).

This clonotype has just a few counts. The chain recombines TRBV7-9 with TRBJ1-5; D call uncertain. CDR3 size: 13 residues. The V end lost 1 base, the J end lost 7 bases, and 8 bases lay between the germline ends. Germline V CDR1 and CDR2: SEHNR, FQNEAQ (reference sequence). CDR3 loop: CASSLEGGQPQHF. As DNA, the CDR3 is TGTGCCAGCAGCTTAGAAGGAGGACAGCCCCAGCATTTT.

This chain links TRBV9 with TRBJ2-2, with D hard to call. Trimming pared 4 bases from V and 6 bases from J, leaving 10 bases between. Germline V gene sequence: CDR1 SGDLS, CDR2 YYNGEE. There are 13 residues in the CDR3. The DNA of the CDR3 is TGTGCCAGCAGCTTGGCGATTGCCGGGGAGCTGTTTTTT. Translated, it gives CASSLAIAGELFF.

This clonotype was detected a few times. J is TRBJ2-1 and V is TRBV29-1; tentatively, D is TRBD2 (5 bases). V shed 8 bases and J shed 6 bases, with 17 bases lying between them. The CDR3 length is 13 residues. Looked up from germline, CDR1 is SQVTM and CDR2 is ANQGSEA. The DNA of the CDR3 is TGCAGCCTCCTGGACTCCCGCGCCAATGAGCAGTTCTTC. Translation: CSLLDSRANEQFF.

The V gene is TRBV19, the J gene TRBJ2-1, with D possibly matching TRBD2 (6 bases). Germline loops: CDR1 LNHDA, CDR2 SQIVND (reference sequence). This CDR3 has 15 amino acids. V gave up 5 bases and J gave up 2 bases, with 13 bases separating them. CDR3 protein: CASSWEDKPYNEQFF. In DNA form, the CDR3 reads TGTGCCAGTAGTTGGGAGGACAAGCCCTACAATGAGCAGTTCTTC.

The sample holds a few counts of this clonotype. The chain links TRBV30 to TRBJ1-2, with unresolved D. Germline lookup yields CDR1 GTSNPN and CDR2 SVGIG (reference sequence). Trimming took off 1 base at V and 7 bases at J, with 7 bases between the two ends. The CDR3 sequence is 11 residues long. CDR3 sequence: CAWSGGGGYTF. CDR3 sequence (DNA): TGTGCCTGGAGTGGGGGAGGTGGCTACACCTTC.

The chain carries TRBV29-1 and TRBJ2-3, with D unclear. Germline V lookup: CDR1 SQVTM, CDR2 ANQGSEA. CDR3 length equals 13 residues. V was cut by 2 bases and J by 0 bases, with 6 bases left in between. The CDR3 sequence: CSVENHSTDTQYF. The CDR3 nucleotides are TGCAGCGTTGAAAATCATAGCACAGATACGCAGTATTTT.

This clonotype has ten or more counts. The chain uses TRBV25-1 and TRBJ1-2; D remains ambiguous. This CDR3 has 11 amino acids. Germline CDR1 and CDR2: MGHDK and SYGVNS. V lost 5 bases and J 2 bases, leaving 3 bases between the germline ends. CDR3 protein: CASSKNYGYTF. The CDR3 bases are TGTGCCAGCAGTAAGAACTATGGCTACACCTTC.

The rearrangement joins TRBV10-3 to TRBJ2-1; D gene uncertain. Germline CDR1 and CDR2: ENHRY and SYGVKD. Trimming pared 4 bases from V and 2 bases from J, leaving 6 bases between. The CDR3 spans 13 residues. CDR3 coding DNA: TGTGCCATCAGTGCTCAACCCTACAATGAGCAGTTCTTC. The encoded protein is CAISAQPYNEQFF.

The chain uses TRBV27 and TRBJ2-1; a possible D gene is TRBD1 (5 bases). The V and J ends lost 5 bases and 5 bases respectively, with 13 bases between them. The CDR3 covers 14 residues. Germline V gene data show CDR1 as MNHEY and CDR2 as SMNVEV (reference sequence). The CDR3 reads CASSIGQPNNEQFF. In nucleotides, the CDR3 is TGTGCCAGCAGTATCGGACAACCTAACAATGAGCAGTTCTTC.

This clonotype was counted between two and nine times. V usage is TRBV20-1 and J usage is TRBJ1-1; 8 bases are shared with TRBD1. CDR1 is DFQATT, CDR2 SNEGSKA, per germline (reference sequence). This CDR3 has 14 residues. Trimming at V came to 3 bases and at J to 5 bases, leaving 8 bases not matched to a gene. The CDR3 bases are TGCAGTGCTAGCAACCGGGACAGGCTGACTGAAGCTTTCTTT. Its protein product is CSASNRDRLTEAFF.

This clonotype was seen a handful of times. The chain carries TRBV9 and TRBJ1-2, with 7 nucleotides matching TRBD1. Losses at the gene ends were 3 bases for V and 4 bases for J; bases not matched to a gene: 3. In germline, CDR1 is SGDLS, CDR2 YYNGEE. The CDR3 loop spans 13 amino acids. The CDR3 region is CASSEGGSYGYTF. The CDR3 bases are TGTGCCAGCAGCGAAGGGGGCAGCTATGGCTACACCTTC.

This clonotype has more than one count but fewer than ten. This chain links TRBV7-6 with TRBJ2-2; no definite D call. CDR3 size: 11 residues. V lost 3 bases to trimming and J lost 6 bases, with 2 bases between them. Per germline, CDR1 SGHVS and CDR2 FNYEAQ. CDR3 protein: CASSLPGELFF. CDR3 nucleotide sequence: TGTGCCAGCAGCTTGCCCGGGGAGCTGTTTTTT.

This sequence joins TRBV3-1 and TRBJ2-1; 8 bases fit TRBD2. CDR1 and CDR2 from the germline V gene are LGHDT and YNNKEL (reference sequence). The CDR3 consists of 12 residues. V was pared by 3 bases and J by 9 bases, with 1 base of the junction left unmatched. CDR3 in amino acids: CASSQGLVEQFF. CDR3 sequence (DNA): TGTGCCAGCAGCCAGGGACTAGTTGAGCAGTTCTTC.

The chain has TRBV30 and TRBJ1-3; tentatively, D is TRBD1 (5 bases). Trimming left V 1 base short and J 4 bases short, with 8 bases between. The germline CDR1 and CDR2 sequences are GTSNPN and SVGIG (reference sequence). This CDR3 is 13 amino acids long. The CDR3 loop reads CAWSGGRGNTIYF. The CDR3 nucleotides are TGTGCCTGGAGTGGGGGCCGCGGAAACACCATATATTTT.

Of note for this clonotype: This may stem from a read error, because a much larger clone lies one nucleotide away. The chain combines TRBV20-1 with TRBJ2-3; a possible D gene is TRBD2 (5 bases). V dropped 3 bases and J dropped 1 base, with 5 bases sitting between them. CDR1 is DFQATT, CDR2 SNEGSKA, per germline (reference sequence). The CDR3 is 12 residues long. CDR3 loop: CSASGGTDTQYF. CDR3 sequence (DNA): TGCAGTGCTAGCGGGGGCACAGATACGCAGTATTTT.

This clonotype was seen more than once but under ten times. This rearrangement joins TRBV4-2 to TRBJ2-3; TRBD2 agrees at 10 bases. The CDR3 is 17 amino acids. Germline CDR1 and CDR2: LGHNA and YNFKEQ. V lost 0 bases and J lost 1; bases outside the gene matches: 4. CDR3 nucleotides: TGTGCCAGCAGCCAAGAAGGACTAGCGGTCCGCACAGATACGCAGTATTTT. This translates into CASSQEGLAVRTDTQYF.

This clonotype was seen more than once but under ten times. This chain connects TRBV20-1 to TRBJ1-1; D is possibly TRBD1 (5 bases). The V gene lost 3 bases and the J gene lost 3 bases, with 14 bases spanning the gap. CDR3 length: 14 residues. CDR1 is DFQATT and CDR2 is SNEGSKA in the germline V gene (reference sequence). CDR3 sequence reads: CSASPPGGYTEAFF. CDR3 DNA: TGCAGTGCTAGCCCCCCGGGGGGTTACACTGAAGCTTTCTTT.

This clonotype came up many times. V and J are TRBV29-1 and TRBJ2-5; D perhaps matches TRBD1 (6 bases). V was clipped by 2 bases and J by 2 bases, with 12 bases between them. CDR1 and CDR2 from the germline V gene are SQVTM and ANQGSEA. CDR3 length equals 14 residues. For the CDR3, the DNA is TGCAGCGTTGAAAGGCGGACAGAGCAAGAGACCCAGTACTTC. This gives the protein CSVERRTEQETQYF.

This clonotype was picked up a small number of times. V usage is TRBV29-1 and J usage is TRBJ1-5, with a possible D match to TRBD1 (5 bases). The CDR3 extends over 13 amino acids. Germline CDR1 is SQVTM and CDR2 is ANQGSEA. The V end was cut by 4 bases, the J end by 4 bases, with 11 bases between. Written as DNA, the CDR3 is TGCAGCGTTGGCGGCGCAGGGAATCAGCCCCAGCATTTT. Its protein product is CSVGGAGNQPQHF.

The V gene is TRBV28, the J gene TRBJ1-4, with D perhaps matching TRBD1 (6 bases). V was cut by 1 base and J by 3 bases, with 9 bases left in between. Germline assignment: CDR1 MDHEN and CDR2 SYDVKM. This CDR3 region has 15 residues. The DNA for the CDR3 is TGTGCCAGCAGTTTATCCAGGGGTTCTAATGAAAAACTGTTTTTT. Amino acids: CASSLSRGSNEKLFF.

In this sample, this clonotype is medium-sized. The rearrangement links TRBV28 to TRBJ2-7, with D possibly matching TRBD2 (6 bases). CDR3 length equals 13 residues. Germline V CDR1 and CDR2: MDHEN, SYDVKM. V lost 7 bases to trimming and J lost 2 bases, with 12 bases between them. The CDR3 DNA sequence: TGTGCCAGCACTCCGGAGGGGACCTACGAGCAGTACTTC. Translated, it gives CASTPEGTYEQYF.